This passage covers 11 T cell receptor beta chains from one sample sequenced in a study of shared clonotypes between healthy human individuals. Profiling relied on immunoSEQ multiplex PCR, and the TCRdb table lists in-frame clones only, not all of them. The sample includes around 2.5 million clones, approximately 93% of them seen just once. The specimen sequenced was naive CD4+ T cells from PBMCs. The subset denotes: CD45RA+ positively selected. These TCRs come from a man between 18 and 35 years old in good health. Some clones in this sample may be carry-over from other donors' samples.

This clone was seen just once. V usage is TRBV5-1 and J usage is TRBJ2-7; 8 nucleotides match TRBD1. The CDR3 contains 13 residues. Germline V CDR1 and CDR2: SGHRS, YFSETQ. The junction had 6 bases not matched to a gene; V was cut back by 5 bases and J by 5 bases. As DNA, the CDR3 is TGCGCCAGCAGGTGGGACAGGCAGAACGAGCAGTACTTC. Translated, it gives CASRWDRQNEQYF. The full variable domain, its missing parts supplied by reference TRBV5-1 and TRBJ2-7, is KAGVTQTPRYLIKTRGQQVTLSCSPISGHRSVSWYQQTPGQGLQFLFEYFSETQRNKGNFPGRFSGRQFSNSRSEMNVSTLELGDSALYLCASRWDRQNEQYFGPGTRLTVT.

The chain is built from TRBV5-1 and TRBJ2-1; possibly TRBD2 for D (6 bases). This CDR3 contains 16 residues. Per germline, CDR1 SGHRS and CDR2 YFSETQ. V was clipped by 5 bases and J by 5 bases, with 20 bases between them. CDR3 sequence: CASRPSSGLSHNEQFF. CDR3 sequence (DNA): TGCGCCAGCAGGCCATCAAGCGGGCTCTCGCACAATGAGCAGTTCTTC.

The CDR3 region is CASSLSVTRGPDTQYF. CDR3 DNA sequence: TGTGCCAGCAGTTTGTCGGTGACTAGAGGTCCAGATACGCAGTATTTT. The rearrangement links TRBV27 to TRBJ2-3, with D possibly being TRBD2 (6 bases). Trimming cost V 3 bases and J 4 bases, with 17 bases left between them. CDR3 length: 16 residues. CDR1 and CDR2 (germline): MNHEY, SMNVEV (reference sequence).

The J gene is TRBJ1-5, the V gene TRBV27; 8 bases align to TRBD1. CDR1 MNHEY and CDR2 SMNVEV come from the germline V gene (reference sequence). V was clipped by 2 bases and J by 6 bases; unmatched bases: 12. The CDR3 runs 17 residues. CDR3 region: CASSLSWTGQTRQPQHF. In DNA, the CDR3 is TGTGCCAGCAGTTTAAGTTGGACAGGGCAGACTCGTCAGCCCCAGCATTTT.

The genes are TRBV7-2 and TRBJ2-1; perhaps TRBD1 as D (5 bases). CDR1 SGHTA and CDR2 FQGNSA come from the germline V gene. V lost 8 bases and J lost 7, with 18 bases in between. The CDR3 length is 14 residues. The CDR3 bases are TGTGCCAGCGCCGGTTCGGGCAGGGTGAATGAGCAGTTCTTC. As protein: CASAGSGRVNEQFF.

The chain uses TRBV5-4 and TRBJ1-4, with a weak D call TRBD1 (5 bases). Trimming shortened V by 4 bases and J by 5 bases, and 18 bases separated the two germline ends. The CDR3 is 16 residues long. Germline V gene sequence: CDR1 SGHNT, CDR2 YYREEE (reference sequence). The CDR3 DNA follows: TGTGCCAGCAGCCCGACCCTGGGGCAAGGGAATGAAAAACTGTTTTTT. Translation: CASSPTLGQGNEKLFF.

The chain employs TRBV2 and TRBJ1-1; maybe TRBD1 (6 bases). V was clipped by 5 bases and J by 7 bases, with 11 bases between them. Per the germline V gene, CDR1 is SNHLY and CDR2 is FYNNEI. The CDR3 runs 12 residues. This CDR3 reads CASSWDKNEAFF. CDR3 nucleotides: TGTGCCAGCAGTTGGGACAAAAATGAAGCTTTCTTT.

The chain recombines TRBV5-1 with TRBJ2-7; 9 bases are a match to TRBD2. The CDR3 has 16 amino acids. Looked up from germline, CDR1 is SGHRS and CDR2 is YFSETQ. With V trimmed by 0 bases and J by 7 bases, 11 bases remained unmatched. The CDR3 protein is CASSLGLAGSLKEQYF. The CDR3, as DNA: TGCGCCAGCAGCTTGGGCCTAGCGGGATCCCTTAAGGAGCAGTACTTC. Full variable domain (remainder filled in from reference TRBV5-1 and TRBJ2-7): KAGVTQTPRYLIKTRGQQVTLSCSPISGHRSVSWYQQTPGQGLQFLFEYFSETQRNKGNFPGRFSGRQFSNSRSEMNVSTLELGDSALYLCASSLGLAGSLKEQYFGPGTRLTVT.

The chain recombines TRBV27 with TRBJ1-2; D perhaps matches TRBD1 (6 bases). The germline V and J ends were trimmed by 3 bases and 1 base, with 15 bases remaining between them. The CDR3 has 16 residues. CDR1 is MNHEY and CDR2 is SMNVEV in the germline V gene (reference sequence). The CDR3 here is CASSFLGGVFNYGYTF. CDR3 nucleotide sequence: TGTGCCAGCAGTTTCCTAGGGGGAGTTTTTAACTATGGCTACACCTTC.

The genes are TRBV7-8 and TRBJ1-5; D is uncertain. V lost 0 bases, J lost 0 bases, and 9 bases lay in between. This CDR3 is 16 amino acids long. The V gene's germline CDR1 is SGHVS and CDR2 FQNEAQ. The CDR3 is CASSLASGYSNQPQHF. For the CDR3, the DNA is TGTGCCAGCAGCTTAGCGAGTGGATATAGCAATCAGCCCCAGCATTTT.

V is TRBV18 and J is TRBJ2-7; 9 bases map to TRBD1. Trimming removed 3 bases from V and 6 bases from J; junction bases left unmatched: 6. This CDR3 region has 14 residues. The germline V gene has CDR1 KGHSH and CDR2 LQKENI. This chain's CDR3 is CASSPAGTGFEQYF. CDR3 nucleotides: TGTGCCAGCTCACCGGCAGGGACAGGGTTCGAGCAGTACTTC.